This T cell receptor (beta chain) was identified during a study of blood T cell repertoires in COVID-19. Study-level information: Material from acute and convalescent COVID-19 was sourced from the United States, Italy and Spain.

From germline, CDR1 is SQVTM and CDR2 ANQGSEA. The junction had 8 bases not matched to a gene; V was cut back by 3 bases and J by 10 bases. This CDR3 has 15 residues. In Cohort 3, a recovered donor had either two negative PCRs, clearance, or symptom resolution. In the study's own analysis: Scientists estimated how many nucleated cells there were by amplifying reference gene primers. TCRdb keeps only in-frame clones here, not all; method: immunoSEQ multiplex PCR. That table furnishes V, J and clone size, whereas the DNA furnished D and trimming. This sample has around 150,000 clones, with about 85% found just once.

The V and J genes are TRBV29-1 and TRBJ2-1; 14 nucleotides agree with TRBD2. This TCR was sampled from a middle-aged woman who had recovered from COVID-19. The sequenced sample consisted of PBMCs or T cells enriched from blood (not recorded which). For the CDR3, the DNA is TGCAGCGTTGAGTTTGGGACTAGCGGGAGACAGGAGCAGTTCTTC. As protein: CSVEFGTSGRQEQFF.